Given below is one TCR beta chain in context. The antigen is undetermined. This record comes from a study of T cells after yellow fever vaccination. Study findings and constraints: Across the CD4 and CD8 compartments, a small share of clonotypes was present in both.

Per germline, CDR1 LGHNT and CDR2 FRNRAP. Trimming removed 5 bases at V and 4 bases at J, with 12 bases between. The CDR3 extends over 14 amino acids. TCRdb passed the 5' RACE reads through MiXCR, listing each CDR3 protein once. In the table there are approximately 550,000 distinct CDR3 sequences, 15% to 20% of which are singletons. V usage is TRBV12-5 and J usage is TRBJ2-1, with D perhaps TRBD1 (6 bases). The sequences come from PBMCs, collected 15 days after the yellow fever booster vaccination. The receptor's source is a man under 40 who received the YFV17D yellow fever vaccine. The chain's CDR3 is CASGQGSLYNEQFF. The CDR3 region has the DNA TGTGCTAGTGGTCAGGGGTCCCTGTACAATGAGCAGTTCTTC.